This entry concerns a single TCR beta chain. The same CDR3 can be traced to other DNA sequences in this sample. The sample originates from a study of blood T cell repertoires in COVID-19. Study-wide context: The origin of the acute and convalescent COVID-19 samples was the United States, Italy and Spain. The cDNA or gDNA used as material had been derived from T cells, B-cell-depleted T cells, or PBMCs.

CDR1 is DFQATT, CDR2 SNEGSKA, per germline (reference sequence). The J segment lost 5 bases and the V segment lost 4 bases, leaving 2 bases of the junction unmatched. The CDR3 is 11 residues long. Authors' methods: The assay estimated nucleated cells by amplifying reference gene primers. Repertoires were generated with immunoSEQ multiplex PCR, while TCRdb's copy carries only in-frame clones and drops some. V and J calls plus clone size are reproduced from that table; the DNA served to infer D and trimming. Of about 240,000 clones listed, about 90% are singletons. V is TRBV20-1 and J is TRBJ2-7, with TRBD2 matching 7 bases. What was sequenced was peripheral blood. This TCR derives from a man aged 55 to 70 with acute or convalescent COVID-19. The CDR3 sequence: CSAIAGDEQYF. CDR3 bases: TGCAGTGCTATAGCGGGTGACGAGCAGTACTTC.